Following are 27 T cell receptor beta chains from one sample sequenced in a study of beta chain features in type 1 diabetes. cDNA synthesis used the whole RNA isolate, giving expressed TCRB sequences. The repertoire was sequenced with immunoSEQ multiplex PCR; TCRdb's copy has only in-frame clones and lacks some. This table holds hundreds of thousands of clones, around 16% found once. The specimen was naive CD4+ T cells from blood. These receptors all stem from a man aged 18 to 29 in good health.

This clone was found a few times. This rearrangement joins TRBV12-5 to TRBJ1-4; no reliable D call. The V end lost 4 bases, the J end lost 0 bases, and 12 bases lay between the germline ends. The CDR3 sequence is 16 residues long. Germline lookup yields CDR1 LGHNT and CDR2 FRNRAP. The CDR3 coding sequence is TGTGCTAGTGGTTCTCATCGGGTCTCAACTAATGAAAAACTGTTTTTT. Protein: CASGSHRVSTNEKLFF.

The chain couples TRBV27 to TRBJ2-7, with no clear D. Germline CDR1 MNHEY, CDR2 SMNVEV (reference sequence). V dropped 5 bases and J dropped 2 bases, with 10 bases sitting between them. This CDR3 is 13 amino acids long. The CDR3 region has the DNA TGTGCCAGCAGTCCCCGGTCCGCCTACGAGCAGTACTTC. It yields the protein CASSPRSAYEQYF.

This clone was picked up a small number of times. This rearrangement joins TRBV9 to TRBJ2-1, with D maybe TRBD2 (5 bases). CDR1 is SGDLS, CDR2 YYNGEE, per germline. This CDR3 has 14 residues. V was shortened by 3 bases and J by 0 bases, with 7 bases between the two germline ends. CDR3 region: CASSGLLSYNEQFF. CDR3 DNA: TGTGCCAGCAGCGGACTACTCTCCTACAATGAGCAGTTCTTC.

The rearrangement links TRBV7-2 to TRBJ1-2, with D possibly TRBD1 on 6 matching bases. In germline, CDR1 is SGHTA, CDR2 FQGNSA. Between the trimmed V and J ends, which lost 5 bases and 4 bases, there was a span of 14 bases. CDR3 length equals 14 residues. The CDR3 is CASSTRRGAYGYTF. CDR3 bases: TGTGCCAGCAGCACCCGGAGGGGGGCCTATGGCTACACCTTC.

This clone was counted between two and nine times. The sample has other DNA sequences that encode this CDR3 too. The chain uses TRBV7-9 and TRBJ1-5; TRBD1 aligns across 9 bases. CDR1 and CDR2 from the germline V gene are SEHNR and FQNEAQ (reference sequence). The CDR3 length is 14 residues. Trimming removed 3 bases from V and 4 bases from J; junction bases left unmatched: 1. This CDR3 is CASSLGQGNQPQHF. CDR3 coding DNA: TGTGCCAGCAGCTTGGGACAGGGTAATCAGCCCCAGCATTTT.

There are a few counts of this clone. Additional DNA sequences in this sample encode the identical CDR3. This chain joins TRBV4-3 and TRBJ1-1; no clear D. The CDR3 length is 13 residues. Trimming left V 0 bases short and J 2 bases short, with 4 bases between. Germline V lookup: CDR1 LGHNA, CDR2 YSLEER. The CDR3 loop reads CASSQETNTEAFF. The CDR3 DNA sequence: TGCGCCAGCAGCCAAGAAACCAACACTGAAGCTTTCTTT.

The chain is built from TRBV12-5 and TRBJ1-1; D might be TRBD1 (5 bases). Trimming left V 6 bases short and J 0 bases short, with 17 bases between. Germline V gene sequence: CDR1 LGHNT, CDR2 FRNRAP. The CDR3 consists of 16 residues. CDR3 DNA sequence: TGTGCTAGTGGCCCCCCGAGGGGCGGCATGAACACTGAAGCTTTCTTT. Translated: CASGPPRGGMNTEAFF.

This rearrangement joins TRBV10-3 to TRBJ1-1, with no clear D. There are 13 residues in the CDR3. Trimming pared 4 bases from V and 4 bases from J, leaving 10 bases between. Germline values: CDR1 ENHRY, CDR2 SYGVKD. The CDR3 DNA reads as TGTGCCATCAGTGGGACGGAAGGCACTGAAGCTTTCTTT. It specifies CAISGTEGTEAFF.

The chain links TRBV28 to TRBJ2-3; the match to TRBD1 covers 7 bases. The CDR3 has 13 residues. CDR1 and CDR2 from the germline V gene are MDHEN and SYDVKM. After removal of 3 bases from V and 8 bases from J, the junction contained 5 bases not matched to a gene. For the CDR3, the DNA is TGTGCCAGCAGTTTGACAGGGCTCGGTACGCAGTATTTT. Its protein is CASSLTGLGTQYF.

The J gene is TRBJ2-3, the V gene TRBV5-1, with D unclear. This CDR3 is built from 15 residues. From germline, CDR1 is SGHRS and CDR2 YFSETQ. V was cut by 0 bases and J by 2 bases, with 10 bases left in between. Here the CDR3 DNA reads TGCGCCAGCAGCTTGGGTTCAGGCCACACAGATACGCAGTATTTT. This gives the protein CASSLGSGHTDTQYF.

This chain links TRBV4-2 with TRBJ1-2; D remains unclear. The CDR3 runs to 14 residues. Trimming took 1 base from V and 2 from J, leaving 8 bases between them. Germline V gene lookup returns CDR1 LGHNA and CDR2 YNFKEQ. CDR3 region: CASSQVVENYGYTF. Here the CDR3 DNA reads TGTGCCAGCAGCCAAGTCGTGGAGAACTATGGCTACACCTTC.

V and J are TRBV9 and TRBJ1-6; the match to TRBD1 covers 7 bases. Germline loops: CDR1 SGDLS, CDR2 YYNGEE. J gave up 5 bases and V 2 bases, and 7 bases lay outside the gene matches. CDR3 length: 16 residues. This CDR3 reads CASSVAARGNNSPLHF. The DNA for the CDR3 is TGTGCCAGCAGCGTTGCAGCCAGGGGGAATAATTCACCCCTCCACTTT.

This chain connects TRBV7-3 to TRBJ2-3; possibly TRBD2 for D (5 bases). Trimming pared 5 bases from V and 0 bases from J, leaving 18 bases between. The CDR3 is made up of 17 amino acids. Germline V lookup: CDR1 SGHTA, CDR2 FQGTGA. This chain's CDR3 is CASSLIPGRGSTDTQYF. The DNA of the CDR3 is TGTGCCAGCAGCCTAATTCCGGGTCGCGGGAGCACAGATACGCAGTATTTT.

The V call is TRBV7-9, the J call TRBJ2-7; D is unresolved. The CDR3 consists of 14 residues. V shed 4 bases and J shed 6 bases, with 16 bases lying between them. Per the germline V gene, CDR1 is SEHNR and CDR2 is FQNEAQ (reference sequence). CDR3 in amino acids: CASSSLPIAAEQYF. The DNA for the CDR3 is TGTGCCAGCAGCTCCTTACCTATAGCCGCCGAGCAGTACTTC.

The rearrangement uses TRBV7-9 and TRBJ1-2; unclear D gene. Germline assignment: CDR1 SEHNR and CDR2 FQNEAQ (reference sequence). The V gene lost 1 base and the J gene lost 8 bases, with 8 bases spanning the gap. The CDR3 totals 12 residues. The CDR3 loop reads CASSLETGGYTF. In DNA, the CDR3 is TGTGCCAGCAGCTTAGAAACCGGGGGCTACACCTTC. Drawing the rest from reference TRBV7-9 and TRBJ1-2, the complete variable domain is DTGVSQNPRHKITKRGQNVTFRCDPISEHNRLYWYRQTLGQGPEFLTYFQNEAQLEKSRLLSDRFSAERPKGSFSTLEIQRTEQGDSAMYLCASSLETGGYTFGSGTRLTVV.

This rearrangement joins TRBV4-3 to TRBJ1-2; the match to TRBD1 covers 8 bases. CDR3 size: 15 residues. V was clipped by 3 bases and J by 5 bases; unmatched bases: 8. CDR1 is LGHNA and CDR2 is YSLEER in the germline V gene. CDR3 sequence: CASSQGDRNTYGYTF. CDR3 coding DNA: TGCGCCAGCAGCCAGGGGGACAGGAATACTTATGGCTACACCTTC.

The chain carries TRBV7-6 and TRBJ2-7; D unclear. Germline V CDR1 and CDR2: SGHVS, FNYEAQ. This CDR3 spans 11 amino acids. The V and J ends lost 5 bases and 9 bases respectively, with 11 bases between them. The CDR3, as DNA: TGTGCCAGCAGCCGAACATGGAGGCAGTACTTC. Translation gives CASSRTWRQYF. Based on the CDR3 plus reference TRBV7-6 and TRBJ2-7, the full variable domain is GAGVSQSPRYKVTKRGQDVALRCDPISGHVSLYWYRQALGQGPEFLTYFNYEAQQDKSGLPNDRFSAERPEGSISTLTIQRTEQRDSAMYRCASSRTWRQYFGPGTRLTVT.

This clone was recorded a few times. A junction boundary mismatches the germline segment, possibly from a read error. This chain connects TRBV7-7 to TRBJ1-2; D perhaps matches TRBD1 (6 bases). CDR3 length: 14 amino acids. The germline CDR1 and CDR2 sequences are SSHAT and FNYEAQ (reference sequence). In DNA form, the CDR3 reads TGTGCTAGCAGCTTAAAGGCGGGGGCCGATGGCTACACCTTC. It is translated as CASSLKAGADGYTF. Supplemented by reference TRBV7-7 and TRBJ1-2, the full variable domain reads GAGVSQSPRYKVTKRGQDVTLRCDPISSHATLYWYQQALGQGPEFLTYFNYEAQPDKSGLPSDRFSAERPEGSISTLTIQRTEQRDSAMYRCASSLKAGADGYTFGSGTRLTVV.

Only a few counts were recorded for this clone. The same CDR3 is also encoded by other DNA sequences in this sample. CDR3 sequence (DNA): TGTGCCAGCAGTTTGCGGGGCTACGAGCAGTACTTC. Encoded protein: CASSLRGYEQYF. The V gene is TRBV28, the J gene TRBJ2-7; D may be TRBD2 (6 bases). V lost 3 bases to trimming and J lost 3 bases, with 6 bases between them. The CDR3 loop spans 12 amino acids. Germline assignment: CDR1 MDHEN and CDR2 SYDVKM.

The gene calls are TRBV9 and TRBJ2-2; no firm D call. The germline V and J ends were trimmed by 0 bases and 4 bases, with 13 bases remaining between them. CDR3 length equals 16 residues. Germline lookup yields CDR1 SGDLS and CDR2 YYNGEE. The CDR3 sequence is CASSVDWVSSTGELFF. The CDR3 nucleotides read TGTGCCAGCAGCGTAGATTGGGTATCGAGCACCGGGGAGCTGTTTTTT.

This clone was picked up a small number of times. V is TRBV10-3 and J is TRBJ2-3; D is ambiguous. The CDR3 totals 16 residues. Trimming removed 0 bases from V and 1 base from J, with 11 bases in between. Germline CDR1 ENHRY, CDR2 SYGVKD. The CDR3 here is CAISESSARGTDTQYF. The CDR3 DNA is TGTGCCATCAGTGAGTCTTCGGCCCGAGGCACAGATACGCAGTATTTT.

This clone was seen only a few times. The sample has other DNA sequences that encode this CDR3 too. The chain couples TRBV18 to TRBJ2-7; unclear D gene. The V gene's germline CDR1 is KGHSH and CDR2 LQKENI. This CDR3 contains 13 residues. V shed 0 bases and J shed 1 base, with 4 bases lying between them. The DNA of the CDR3 is TGTGCCAGCTCACCACCGTCATCCTACGAGCAGTACTTC. It translates to CASSPPSSYEQYF.

In this sample, this clone turned up a few times. This sequence joins TRBV9 and TRBJ2-2; 8 bases are shared with TRBD1. CDR1 and CDR2 from the germline V gene are SGDLS and YYNGEE. Losses at the gene ends were 5 bases for V and 1 base for J; bases not matched to a gene: 4. The length of the CDR3 is 15 residues. The DNA of the CDR3 is TGTGCCAGCAGACTCGGGACAGGGAACACCGGGGAGCTGTTTTTT. This translates into CASRLGTGNTGELFF.

The chain carries TRBV19 and TRBJ2-1; tentatively, D is TRBD1 or TRBD2 (5 bases each). Germline-derived CDR1 and CDR2 are LNHDA and SQIVND (reference sequence). The CDR3 runs to 17 residues. The V and J ends lost 5 bases and 0 bases respectively, with 17 bases between them. CDR3 coding DNA: TGTGCCAGTAGTCCCCGCTTAGGGGCGGGCTCCTACAATGAGCAGTTCTTC. Amino acid sequence: CASSPRLGAGSYNEQFF. The variable domain in full, completed from reference TRBV19 and TRBJ2-1, reads DGGITQSPKYLFRKEGQNVTLSCEQNLNHDAMYWYRQDPGQGLRLIYYSQIVNDFQKGDIAEGYSVSREKKESFPLTVTSAQKNPTAFYLCASSPRLGAGSYNEQFFGPGTRLTVL.

The rearrangement links TRBV5-4 to TRBJ2-1, with D uncertain. V lost 5 bases and J lost 5, with 5 bases in between. CDR1 is SGHNT, CDR2 YYREEE, per germline (reference sequence). The length of the CDR3 is 11 residues. CDR3 nucleotides: TGTGCCAGCAGGCTAGACAATGAGCAGTTCTTC. Protein sequence: CASRLDNEQFF.

The chain has TRBV18 and TRBJ1-1; the D is unclear. Germline-derived CDR1 and CDR2 are KGHSH and LQKENI. The V end lost 0 bases, the J end lost 1 base, and 12 bases lay between the germline ends. The CDR3 contains 16 residues. This chain's CDR3 is CASSPPSLAGNTEAFF. The DNA for the CDR3 is TGTGCCAGCTCACCACCGAGCTTGGCGGGGAACACTGAAGCTTTCTTT. The variable domain in full, completed from reference TRBV18 and TRBJ1-1, reads NAGVMQNPRHLVRRRGQEARLRCSPMKGHSHVYWYRQLPEEGLKFMVYLQKENIIDESGMPKERFSAEFPKEGPSILRIQQVVRGDSAAYFCASSPPSLAGNTEAFFGQGTRLTVV.

This chain links TRBV27 with TRBJ2-2; D ambiguous. Deletions cut 5 bases from V and 1 base from J, with 5 bases between. This CDR3 is 13 amino acids long. Per germline, CDR1 MNHEY and CDR2 SMNVEV (reference sequence). In DNA, the CDR3 is TGTGCCAGCAGTCTCAAGAACACCGGGGAGCTGTTTTTT. Translating gives CASSLKNTGELFF.